The clone carrying this T cell receptor beta chain was found a few times. The data originate from a study of shared clonotypes between healthy human individuals. Trimming took 8 bases from V and 7 from J, leaving 15 bases between them. CDR3 length: 13 residues. CDR1 and CDR2 from the germline V gene are MDHEN and SYDVKM. An assay was performed, and its level was deep. The data were produced by immunoSEQ multiplex PCR, yet TCRdb's version contains in-frame clones alone and is incomplete. The sample lists fewer than 400,000 clones, over 65% occurring once. The chain carries TRBV28 and TRBJ2-1; D is perhaps TRBD2 (7 bases). The sequence came from a man aged 25-40 years in good health. Sequencing used memory CD4+ T cells sorted from blood. The subset is: CD45RA-negative fraction. The CDR3 DNA reads as TGTGCCAGCGTGTCGGGGGGCCAAAATGAGCAGTTCTTC. Its translation is CASVSGGQNEQFF.